This T cell receptor (beta chain) was profiled in a study of blood T cell repertoires in COVID-19. Overall study context: Acute and convalescent COVID-19 specimens originated in the United States, Italy and Spain. T cells, B-cell-depleted T cells, or PBMCs provided the cDNA or gDNA that served as material.

Source study methods: Amplification from reference gene primers served as the basis for estimated nucleated cell counts. The method was immunoSEQ multiplex PCR; TCRdb's version includes in-frame clones alone and lacks a portion of them. D and trimming were read from the DNA, whereas the V and J calls and clone size are those reported in that table. Of 250,000 or so clones listed, 86% are singletons. From germline, CDR1 is SGHTA and CDR2 FQGNSA. This CDR3 is built from 16 residues. J lost 7 bases, V lost 1 base, and 12 bases had no gene match. The chain carries TRBV7-2 and TRBJ1-2; 7 positions match TRBD1. This clonotype originated in a woman between 25 and 40 years old with active or convalescent COVID-19. The specimen was peripheral blood. Here the CDR3 DNA reads TGTGCCAGCAGCTTAGGCCCCCGGAGACAGGGTGGTGGCTACACCTTC. Its protein product is CASSLGPRRQGGGYTF.